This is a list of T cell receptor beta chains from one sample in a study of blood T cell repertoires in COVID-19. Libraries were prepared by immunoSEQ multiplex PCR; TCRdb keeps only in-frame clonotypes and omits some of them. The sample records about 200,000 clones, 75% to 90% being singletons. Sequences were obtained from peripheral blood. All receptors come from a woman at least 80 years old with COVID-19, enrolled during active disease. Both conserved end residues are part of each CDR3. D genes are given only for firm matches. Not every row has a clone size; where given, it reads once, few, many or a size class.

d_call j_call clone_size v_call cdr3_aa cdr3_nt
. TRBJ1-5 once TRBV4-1 CASSQARQRNQPQHF TGCGCCAGCAGCCAAGCTAGACAGCGCAATCAGCCCCAGCATTTT
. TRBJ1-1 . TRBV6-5 CASSYRLQGNTEAFF TGTGCCAGCAGTTACCGGCTACAGGGTAACACTGAAGCTTTCTTT
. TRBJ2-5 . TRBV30 CAWNTGGETQYF TGTGCCTGGAATACAGGCGGAGAGACCCAGTACTTC
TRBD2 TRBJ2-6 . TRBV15 CATSRGGSGANVLTF TGTGCCACCAGCAGGGGGGGGTCTGGGGCCAACGTCCTGACTTTC
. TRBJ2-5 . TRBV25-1 CASSGHTGTQYF TGTGCCAGCAGTGGTCATACGGGGACCCAGTACTTC
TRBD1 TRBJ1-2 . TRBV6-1 CASSEEGQGPPYYGYTF TGTGCCAGCAGTGAAGAGGGACAGGGGCCACCATACTATGGCTACACCTTC
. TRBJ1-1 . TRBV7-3 CASSLDSHTEAFF TGTGCCAGCAGCCTCGACTCGCACACTGAAGCTTTCTTT
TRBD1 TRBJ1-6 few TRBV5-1 CASSPGQLSSYNSPLHF TGCGCCAGCAGCCCGGGACAGCTTAGCTCCTATAATTCACCCCTCCACTTT
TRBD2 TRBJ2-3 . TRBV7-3 CASSLGGGSDTQYF TGTGCCAGCAGCTTAGGCGGGGGATCAGATACGCAGTATTTT
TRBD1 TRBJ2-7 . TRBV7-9 CASSGTVSYEQYF TGTGCCAGCAGCGGGACAGTTTCCTACGAGCAGTACTTC
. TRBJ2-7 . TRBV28 CASTLPQGGAVEQYF TGTGCCAGCACCCTCCCCCAGGGGGGAGCAGTAGAGCAGTACTTC
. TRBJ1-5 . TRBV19 CASSPKDSFNQPQHF TGTGCCAGTAGTCCTAAAGACAGCTTCAATCAGCCCCAGCATTTT
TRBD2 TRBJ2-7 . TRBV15 CATSTQTSGTDFYEQYF TGTGCCACCAGCACCCAGACTAGCGGGACCGATTTCTACGAGCAGTACTTC
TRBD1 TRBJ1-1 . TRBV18 CASAGQSEAFF TGTGCCAGCGCGGGACAGTCCGAAGCTTTCTTT
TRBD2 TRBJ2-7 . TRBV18 CASSPVSGTVYEQYF TGTGCCAGCTCACCAGTAAGCGGGACCGTCTACGAGCAGTACTTC
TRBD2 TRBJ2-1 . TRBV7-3 CASSLKTSASYNEQFF TGTGCCAGCAGCTTAAAGACTAGCGCCTCCTACAATGAGCAGTTCTTC
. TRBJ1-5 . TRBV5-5 CASSPTGQPQHF TGTGCCAGCAGTCCCACTGGTCAGCCCCAGCATTTT
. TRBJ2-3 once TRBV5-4 CASSRYAGTDTQYF TGTGCCAGCAGCCGATACGCAGGCACAGATACGCAGTATTTT
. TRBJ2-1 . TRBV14 CASSPEVVEQFF TGTGCCAGCAGCCCCGAGGTGGTGGAGCAGTTCTTC
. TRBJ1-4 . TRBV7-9 CASSLVSGINEKLFF TGTGCCAGCAGCTTAGTCTCCGGGATTAATGAAAAACTGTTTTTT
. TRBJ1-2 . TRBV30 CAWSAEDRPSNYGYTF TGTGCCTGGAGTGCCGAGGACAGACCCTCTAACTATGGCTACACCTTC
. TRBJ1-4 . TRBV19 CASSSFAGYSNEKLFF TGTGCCAGTAGTAGTTTCGCGGGGTATTCTAATGAAAAACTGTTTTTT
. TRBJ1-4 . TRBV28 CASSLKGRGLTNEKLFF TGTGCCAGCAGTTTGAAGGGCAGGGGATTAACTAATGAAAAACTGTTTTTT
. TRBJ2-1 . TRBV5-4 CASSSQVQFEQFF TGTGCCAGCAGCTCACAGGTTCAATTTGAGCAGTTCTTC
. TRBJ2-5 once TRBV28 CASSSSDKLVTQYF TGTGCCAGCAGTTCATCCGATAAGCTGGTGACCCAGTACTTC
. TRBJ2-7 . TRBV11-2 CASSGVSYEQYF TGTGCCAGCAGTGGAGTCTCCTACGAGCAGTACTTC
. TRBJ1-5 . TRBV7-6 CASSGRDQPQHF TGTGCCAGCAGCGGGAGAGATCAGCCCCAGCATTTT
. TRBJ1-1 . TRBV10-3 CAIKGHNTEAFF TGTGCCATAAAAGGACATAACACTGAAGCTTTCTTT
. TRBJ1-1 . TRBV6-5 CASSSTRNTEAFF TGTGCCAGCAGCTCGACACGGAACACTGAAGCTTTCTTT
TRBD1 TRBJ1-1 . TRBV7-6 CASSSDRGNTEAFF TGTGCCAGCAGCAGCGACAGGGGAAACACTGAAGCTTTCTTT
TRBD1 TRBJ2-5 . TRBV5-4 CASSPRTGEETQYF TGTGCCAGCAGCCCCCGGACAGGGGAGGAGACCCAGTACTTC
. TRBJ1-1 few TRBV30 CAWTTGNTEAFF TGTGCCTGGACTACAGGGAACACTGAAGCTTTCTTT
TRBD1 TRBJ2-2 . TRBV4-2 CASSHLGTGKYTGELFF TGTGCCAGCAGCCATCTCGGGACAGGGAAGTACACCGGGGAGCTGTTTTTT
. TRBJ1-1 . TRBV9 CASSLGHQNTEAFF TGTGCCAGCAGCCTGGGACACCAGAACACTGAAGCTTTCTTT
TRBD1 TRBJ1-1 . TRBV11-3 CASSAGTASPTEAFF TGTGCCAGCAGCGCTGGGACAGCCAGCCCAACTGAAGCTTTCTTT
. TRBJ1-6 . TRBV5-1 CASSLGHVGAPNSPLHF TGCGCCAGCAGCTTGGGACACGTTGGGGCCCCAAACTCACCCCTCCACTTT
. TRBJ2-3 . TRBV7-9 CASSPRLGAFTDTQYF TGTGCCAGCAGCCCGCGCCTGGGGGCCTTCACAGATACGCAGTATTTT
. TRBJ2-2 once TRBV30 CAWSIGANTGELFF TGTGCCTGGAGTATCGGAGCGAACACCGGGGAGCTGTTTTTT
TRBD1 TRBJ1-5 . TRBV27 CASSLTSRQGAFNQPQHF TGTGCCAGCAGTTTAACCTCACGACAGGGGGCCTTTAATCAGCCCCAGCATTTT
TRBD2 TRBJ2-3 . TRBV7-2 CASSPWTSGGQYF TGTGCCAGCAGCCCCTGGACTAGCGGGGGGCAGTATTTT
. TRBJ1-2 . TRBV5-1 CASSLDREYYGYTF TGCGCCAGCAGCTTGGACAGGGAGTACTATGGCTACACCTTC
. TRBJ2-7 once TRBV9 CASSGTDPYEQYF TGTGCCAGCAGCGGGACTGATCCCTACGAGCAGTACTTC
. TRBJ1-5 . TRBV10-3 CAISGGKDQPQHF TGTGCCATCAGTGGAGGGAAGGATCAGCCCCAGCATTTT
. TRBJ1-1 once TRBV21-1 CASRGQGTEAFF TGTGCCAGCAGGGGACAGGGAACTGAAGCTTTCTTT
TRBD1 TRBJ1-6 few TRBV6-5 CASGTGGDSPLHF TGTGCCAGCGGGACAGGGGGCGATTCACCCCTCCACTTT
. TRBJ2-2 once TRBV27 CASSPTGQMGTGELFF TGTGCCAGCAGTCCGACGGGACAAATGGGCACCGGGGAGCTGTTTTTT
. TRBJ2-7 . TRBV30 CAWSNGSRHEQYF TGTGCCTGGAGTAACGGGTCGCGGCACGAGCAGTACTTC
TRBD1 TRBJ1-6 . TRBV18 CASSLTGADSPLHF TGTGCCAGCTCACTGACAGGGGCGGACTCACCCCTCCACTTT